This T cell receptor (beta chain) was sequenced in a study of blood T cell repertoires in COVID-19. Authors' data handling: Reference gene primer amplification gave nucleated cell count estimates. The protocol was immunoSEQ multiplex PCR, while the TCRdb copy is restricted to in-frame clones and leaves out a portion. V, J and clone size derive from that table, while D and trimming were established from the DNA sequence. This table holds around 80,000 clones, roughly 78% found once. The table lists this clone with a count of one. The germline V gene has CDR1 SGHVS and CDR2 FQNEAQ. V lost 5 bases to trimming and J lost 4 bases, with 9 bases between them. CDR3 length equals 13 residues.

This chain uses TRBV7-8 with TRBJ1-5, with a tentative D call TRBD1 (6 bases). The sample comprised peripheral blood. The origin of this receptor is a man between 60 and 75 years old with acute or convalescent COVID-19. The CDR3 region is CASSHRGNQPQHF. In nucleotides, the CDR3 is TGTGCCAGCAGCCATAGGGGGAATCAGCCCCAGCATTTT.